This is a list of T cell receptor beta chains from one sample in a study of cytomegalovirus exposure and HLA in healthy donors. TCRdb keeps only in-frame clones here, not all; method: immunoSEQ multiplex PCR. Of 84,000 or so clones listed, about three quarters are singletons. Sequences were obtained from PBMCs. The source of these receptors is a boy aged 5-17 years in good health and CMV-seronegative. Each CDR3 is given with its conserved first and last residue. D genes are given only for firm matches. Only some rows state a clone size, as once, few, many or a class for expanded clones.

TRBV6-5,NA,TRBD1,15,TRBJ1-5,TGTGCCAGCAGTTTATCAAGGACAGGGCTTCAGCCCCAGCATTTT,CASSLSRTGLQPQHF
TRBV6-5,NA,NA,15,TRBJ1-5,TGTGCCAGCAGTTACTCGGGCTCGAGCAATCAGCCCCAGCATTTT,CASSYSGSSNQPQHF
TRBV7-8,NA,TRBD1,12,TRBJ1-1,TGTGCCACCACTTTTCCGACAGGGGAAGCTTTCTTT,CATTFPTGEAFF
TRBV7-6,NA,NA,15,TRBJ1-1,TGTGCCAGCAGCTTAGGATTGGACACCTACACTGAAGCTTTCTTT,CASSLGLDTYTEAFF
TRBV19,NA,TRBD1,13,TRBJ2-7,TGTGCCAGTAGTAGACGACAGGGTAAGGGGCAGTACTTC,CASSRRQGKGQYF
TRBV7-2,NA,TRBD1,15,TRBJ1-4,TGTGCCAGCAGCTTTTTGACAGGGGATAATGAAAAACTGTTTTTT,CASSFLTGDNEKLFF
TRBV11-2,NA,NA,14,TRBJ2-2,TGTGCCAGCAGGCCCGGGAGTTGGACCGGGGAGCTGTTTTTT,CASRPGSWTGELFF
TRBV7-9,NA,TRBD2,19,TRBJ2-5,TGTGCCAGCAGCTTACTTCGACTAGCGGGGGGCCCGAACCAAGAGACCCAGTACTTC,CASSLLRLAGGPNQETQYF
TRBV7-2,once,NA,15,TRBJ1-1,TGTGCCAGCAGCTCGCAGGGTTTCGGGAACACTGAAGCTTTCTTT,CASSSQGFGNTEAFF
TRBV6-1,once,TRBD2,14,TRBJ2-7,TGTGCCAGCACCCTAGCGGGCGGCTCCTACGAGCAGTACTTC,CASTLAGGSYEQYF
TRBV6-6,NA,TRBD1,12,TRBJ2-1,TGTGCCAGCAGTTACGGCGGGACAGGGGGCCTCTTC,CASSYGGTGGLF
TRBV27,NA,TRBD1,14,TRBJ1-2,TGTGCCAGCAGCCTGACAGGGGGCTGGTATGGCTACACCTTC,CASSLTGGWYGYTF
TRBV4-2,few,TRBD1,15,TRBJ1-1,TGTGCCAGCAGCTTCGAGGGGGCGATGGACACTGAAGCTTTCTTT,CASSFEGAMDTEAFF
TRBV7-6,few,NA,11,TRBJ2-1,TGTGCCAGCAGCTCGGGGGATGAGCAGTTCTTC,CASSSGDEQFF
TRBV4-3,NA,NA,15,TRBJ1-2,TGCGCCAGCAGCCAAGATTGGAGGGGAAACTATGGCTACACCTTC,CASSQDWRGNYGYTF
TRBV10-2,NA,NA,12,TRBJ1-5,TGCGCCAGCAGGGACAACAATCAGCCCCAGCATTTT,CASRDNNQPQHF
TRBV29-1,NA,TRBD1,12,TRBJ2-7,TGCAGCGTTGAGACAGGGACCTACGAGCAGTACTTC,CSVETGTYEQYF
TRBV5-4,once,NA,16,TRBJ2-5,TGTGCCAGCAGCTTGGAATTAGGAGACAGGCAAGAGACCCAGTACTTC,CASSLELGDRQETQYF
TRBV5-4,NA,NA,12,TRBJ2-3,TGTGCCAGCAGCTCCAACACAGATACGCAGTATTTT,CASSSNTDTQYF
TRBV5-4,NA,TRBD1,18,TRBJ1-3,TGTGCCAGCAGCGCGACAGTACAGGGGCCTAGGGACGGAAACACCATATATTTT,CASSATVQGPRDGNTIYF
TRBV4-1,NA,TRBD1,16,TRBJ2-7,TGCGCCAGCAGCCCCCGCCAAGGGCAGGGGGCCAACGAGCAGTACTTC,CASSPRQGQGANEQYF
TRBV28,NA,NA,16,TRBJ2-7,TGTGCCAGCTATACCATGGTCGGCGGAACCTCCTACGAGCAGTACTTC,CASYTMVGGTSYEQYF
TRBV29-1,NA,TRBD1,15,TRBJ1-1,TGCAGCGCTATGCCCGGAGGGACAGGGCACACTGAAGCTTTCTTT,CSAMPGGTGHTEAFF
TRBV30,NA,TRBD1,13,TRBJ2-7,TGTGCCTGGAGTGTAAGACAGGGCTACGAGCAGTACTTC,CAWSVRQGYEQYF
TRBV28,NA,NA,16,TRBJ1-1,TGTGCCAGCAGTTTTGACAGCAATTCTTGGAACACTGAAGCTTTCTTT,CASSFDSNSWNTEAFF
TRBV7-2,NA,NA,15,TRBJ1-6,TGTGCCAGCAGCCTAAAAGAGAGTTCTAGCCCACCCCTCCACTTT,CASSLKESSSPPLHF
TRBV9,NA,NA,15,TRBJ2-2,TGTGCCAGCAGCGTAGGGCGGAGGAACACCGGGGAGCTGTTTTTT,CASSVGRRNTGELFF
TRBV20-1,NA,NA,11,TRBJ1-2,TGCAGTGCCCCATCGGGATGGAGCTCGACCTTC,CSAPSGWSSTF
TRBV4-3,NA,TRBD1,15,TRBJ1-5,TGCGCCAGCAGTCAGGACAGGGCAAGCAATCAGCCCCAGCATTTT,CASSQDRASNQPQHF
TRBV4-1,NA,NA,13,TRBJ1-4,TGCGCCAGCAGCGGGCCGCCGGGGGGAAAACTGTTTTTT,CASSGPPGGKLFF
TRBV11-2,NA,NA,16,TRBJ2-7,TGTGCCAGCAGCTTAGGTTTGGTGGCAGGGGTAGAGGAGCAGTACTTC,CASSLGLVAGVEEQYF
TRBV4-3,NA,NA,16,TRBJ1-6,TGCGCCAGCTCCCTGGCGGGTGGGTCCTATAATTCACCCCTCCACTTT,CASSLAGGSYNSPLHF
TRBV10-2,NA,NA,15,TRBJ2-5,TGCGCCAGCAGTGAGTCTGAGACAGTCCAAGAGACCCAGTACTTC,CASSESETVQETQYF
TRBV2,NA,NA,12,TRBJ1-1,TGTGCCAGCAGGACCCCGGGAGCTGAAGCTTTCTTT,CASRTPGAEAFF
TRBV9,once,NA,14,TRBJ2-1,TGTGCCAGCAGCCTCCGGGAAACCTACAATGAGCAGTTCTTC,CASSLRETYNEQFF
TRBV9,NA,TRBD1,15,TRBJ1-6,TGTGCCAGCAGCGTAGAGGGACAGGGAAATTCACCCCTCCACTTT,CASSVEGQGNSPLHF
TRBV27,once,NA,15,TRBJ2-3,TGTGCCAGCAGTTTCACAGGGCTCGGGACAGATACGCAGTATTTT,CASSFTGLGTDTQYF
TRBV7-6,NA,TRBD1,14,TRBJ2-7,TGTGCCAGCAGCCCCGACAGGGCCCGCCGGGAGCAGTACTTC,CASSPDRARREQYF